One and the same sample provided the 3 T cell receptor beta chains below, sequenced in a study of naive and memory T cell subsets (dated by TCRdb to the late 2010s). For whole blood analysis, 2.5 ml of peripheral blood was collected from healthy adult volunteers into Tempus tubes, and RNA was extracted following the manufacturer's instructions. Library preparation was by 5' RACE. Sequencing instrument: Illumina MiSeq. For the blood and skin samples, TCR RNA was reverse transcribed with SuperScript IV using primers for the alpha and beta constant regions. TCRdb applied fastp at Q25 and MiXCR to the public reads, then kept only in-frame beta chains. CDR3 protein duplicates are merged, each entry listing the most common genes and DNA. Here the sample has some 22,000 distinct CDR3 sequences; over 3.5% occur a single time. About 8.3% of the sample comes from the top ten. These receptors all come from a male donor in good health.

This clonotype was seen many times. The chain is built from TRBV6-1 and TRBJ1-1; D gene unclear. The CDR3 has 10 residues. The germline V gene encodes CDR1 MNHNS and CDR2 SASEGT. V was cut by 5 bases and J by 11 bases, with 9 bases left in between. In DNA, the CDR3 is TGTGCCAGCAGTAATCGCGTGGCTTTCTTT. It is translated as CASSNRVAFF.

In the case of this clonotype: This may be a read error, as it is one base from a much larger clone. It is likely a read error, because the conserved phenylalanine at the end of the CDR3 is missing. This sequence joins TRBV19 and TRBJ1-6; D is undetermined. V dropped 6 bases and J dropped 6 bases, with 9 bases sitting between them. The CDR3 has 13 residues. Germline CDR1 is LNHDA and CDR2 is SQIVND (reference sequence). CDR3 coding DNA: TGTGCCAGTAGCGAGCGTTTTAATTCACCCCTCCACTCT. Translating gives CASSERFNSPLHS.

This clonotype was detected many times. The chain has TRBV7-9 and TRBJ2-3, with TRBD2 identical over 11 bases. The CDR3 extends over 15 amino acids. Germline V CDR1 and CDR2: SEHNR, FQNEAQ (reference sequence). V trimming: 3 bases; J trimming: 8 bases; junction bases outside the gene matches: 7. CDR3 amino acids: CASSFTSGSSPTQYF. CDR3 coding DNA: TGTGCCAGCAGCTTTACTAGCGGGAGTTCCCCTACGCAGTATTTT.